This T cell receptor beta chain was identified during a study of cytomegalovirus exposure and HLA in healthy donors. Germline trimming cut 4 bases from V and 4 bases from J; bases unmatched to any gene: 6. Germline CDR1 and CDR2: SGHTA and FQGTGA. CDR3 length equals 15 residues. Primers for the PCR totalled 60 Vbeta and 13 Jbeta. Generated by immunoSEQ multiplex PCR, the TCRdb table keeps only in-frame clones and is missing some. Recorded for this sample: roughly 72,000 clones. The clonotype comes from a young man in good health and CMV-seropositive. The chain recombines TRBV7-3 with TRBJ2-5; TRBD1 agrees at 10 bases. Source material: PBMCs. The CDR3 DNA is TGTGCCAGCAGCTCGGGACAGGGGAGTCGAGAGACCCAGTACTTC. Amino acids: CASSSGQGSRETQYF.